Following are 14 T cell receptor beta chains from one sample sequenced in a study of blood T cell repertoires in COVID-19. TCRdb keeps only in-frame clones here, not all; method: immunoSEQ multiplex PCR. There are around 60,000 clones in the sample; about 90% occur only once, and under 3% lies in the top ten. Sequences were obtained from peripheral blood. The receptors shown here come from a man between 60 and 70 years old with acute or convalescent COVID-19.

This chain links TRBV2 with TRBJ2-1, with D possibly matching TRBD2 (5 bases). The CDR3 is made up of 14 amino acids. Germline CDR1 SNHLY, CDR2 FYNNEI. With 6 bases removed from V and 3 bases from J, the gap between germline ends came to 12 bases. In nucleotides, the CDR3 is TGTGCCAGCAGAAGCGGTAGCATCTACAATGAGCAGTTCTTC. Protein: CASRSGSIYNEQFF.

The V and J genes are TRBV5-4 and TRBJ1-4, with D uncertain. CDR1 and CDR2 from the germline V gene are SGHNT and YYREEE (reference sequence). Trimming took off 0 bases at V and 7 bases at J, with 10 bases between the two ends. The CDR3 runs 14 residues. The CDR3 DNA reads as TGTGCCAGCAGCTTGGACAGTACGTTTGAAAAACTGTTTTTT. It is translated as CASSLDSTFEKLFF.

This chain links TRBV11-2 with TRBJ2-1; D might be TRBD2 (6 bases). CDR1 is SGHAT, CDR2 FQNNGV, per germline. The CDR3 has 13 residues. V was clipped by 3 bases and J by 7 bases, with 10 bases between them. The CDR3 bases are TGTGCCAGCAGCTTGATTGGGGGGAATGAGCAGTTCTTC. Protein product: CASSLIGGNEQFF.

The chain couples TRBV28 to TRBJ1-3; D gene uncertain. This CDR3 region has 13 residues. Per the germline V gene, CDR1 is MDHEN and CDR2 is SYDVKM. V was trimmed by 8 bases and J by 0 bases, leaving 8 bases between them. The CDR3 loop is CASLSSSGNTIYF. The CDR3 coding sequence is TGTGCCAGCTTATCGAGCTCTGGAAACACCATATATTTT.

V and J are TRBV6-2 or TRBV6-3 and TRBJ1-2; 7 nucleotides line up with TRBD1. V lost 4 bases to trimming and J lost 4 bases; unmatched junction nucleotides: 6. CDR1 and CDR2 (germline): MNHEY, SVGEGT. CDR3 length equals 14 residues. Written as DNA, the CDR3 is TGTGCCAGCAGTTTCAGGGGGTCAGTCTATGGCTACACCTTC. Its protein is CASSFRGSVYGYTF.

A single count supports this clone. CDR3 sequence (DNA): TGTGCCAGCAGATCAGACAGGGTCAATCAGCCCCAGCATTTT. Protein sequence: CASRSDRVNQPQHF. This chain joins TRBV6-5 and TRBJ1-5; 7 positions agree with TRBD1. The CDR3 runs to 14 residues. Germline V lookup: CDR1 MNHEY, CDR2 SVGAGI. The trim removed 6 bases at V and 3 bases at J, leaving 5 bases unmatched.

The genes are TRBV6-2 or TRBV6-3 and TRBJ2-3; tentative D call: TRBD2 (6 bases). Germline assignment: CDR1 MNHEY and CDR2 SVGEGT. This CDR3 has 17 residues. V was cut by 2 bases and J by 0 bases, with 15 bases left in between. CDR3 DNA sequence: TGTGCCAGCAGTTACCCCATAATAGCGGATAGCACAGATACGCAGTATTTT. This encodes CASSYPIIADSTDTQYF.

The rearrangement joins TRBV7-8 to TRBJ2-1; the match to TRBD2 covers 9 bases. CDR3 length: 12 amino acids. V shed 2 bases, J shed 15 bases, and the junction held 5 bases outside the gene matches. CDR1 is SGHVS, CDR2 FQNEAQ, per germline. The CDR3 DNA reads TGTGCCAGCAGCTTATACGGGACTAGCTTGTTCTTC. Translated, it gives CASSLYGTSLFF.

The chain has TRBV7-3 and TRBJ1-1; 7 bases are a match to TRBD1. The V segment lost 1 base and the J segment 0 bases; nucleotides outside the gene matches: 11. CDR3 length equals 18 residues. Per germline, CDR1 SGHTA and CDR2 FQGTGA. The CDR3 coding sequence is TGTGCCAGCAGCTTAATACAGACAGGGCGAGTATTGAACACTGAAGCTTTCTTT. Translated, it gives CASSLIQTGRVLNTEAFF.

The chain carries TRBV16 and TRBJ1-2; TRBD1 aligns across 7 bases. CDR1 KGHSY and CDR2 FQNENV come from the germline V gene. This CDR3 contains 16 residues. V lost 0 bases and J lost 4; bases outside the gene matches: 8. In DNA form, the CDR3 reads TGTGCCAGCAGCCAATCCTTCGCAGGGGGTTTCTATGGCTACACCTTC. This translates into CASSQSFAGGFYGYTF.

In DNA, the CDR3 is TGTGCCACCAGGGGCCCCCAGGGGAACACTGAAGCTTTCTTT. It specifies CATRGPQGNTEAFF. The chain employs TRBV24-1 and TRBJ1-1; the D gene is possibly TRBD1 (5 bases). CDR1 is KGHDR, CDR2 SFDVKD, per germline. This CDR3 spans 14 amino acids. Deletions cut 7 bases from V and 1 base from J, with 12 bases between.

The V gene is TRBV27, the J gene TRBJ2-7; a weak D match, TRBD1 (6 bases). The CDR3 consists of 16 residues. The V end was cut by 5 bases, the J end by 2 bases, with 19 bases between. Germline V CDR1 and CDR2: MNHEY, SMNVEV (reference sequence). CDR3 loop: CASSHRALGATYEQYF. The CDR3, as DNA: TGTGCCAGCAGTCACAGGGCACTGGGGGCGACCTACGAGCAGTACTTC.

The CDR3 region has the DNA TGCAGCGTTGATCATCGGGCGCAGTATTTT. This encodes CSVDHRAQYF. The chain joins TRBV29-1 to TRBJ2-3, with D unresolved. CDR1 is SQVTM and CDR2 is ANQGSEA in the germline V gene. The ends were cut back, 3 bases at V and 10 bases at J, with 8 bases in the middle. The length of the CDR3 is 10 residues.

This sequence joins TRBV9 and TRBJ1-2; D unresolved. V was clipped by 0 bases and J by 0 bases, with 12 bases between them. CDR3 length: 16 residues. Germline lookup yields CDR1 SGDLS and CDR2 YYNGEE. The CDR3 is CASSVESHPANYGYTF. In nucleotides, the CDR3 is TGTGCCAGCAGCGTAGAGTCCCACCCAGCTAACTATGGCTACACCTTC.